The TCR beta chain described here comes from a study of blood T cell repertoires in COVID-19. Study as a whole: The United States, Italy and Spain were the sources of the acute and convalescent COVID-19 samples. T cells, B-cell-depleted T cells, or PBMCs supplied cDNA or gDNA.

Trimming removed 4 bases at V and 6 bases at J, with 12 bases between. The CDR3 covers 14 residues. Germline values: CDR1 SNHLY, CDR2 FYNNEI. Study processing details: Amplification with reference gene primers provided the estimates of nucleated cell counts. Clones were read by immunoSEQ multiplex PCR, and TCRdb kept only the in-frame ones, dropping some. The V and J calls and clone size come from that table; D and trimming were worked out from the DNA. The table lists 250,000 to 400,000 clones, 88% of them singletons. The chain links TRBV2 to TRBJ1-4; D remains unclear. The source material was peripheral blood. The sequence was obtained from a woman in her 30s with COVID-19, enrolled during active disease. The DNA for the CDR3 is TGTGCCAGCAGTGTGGGGTGGGAGTATGAAAAACTGTTTTTT. Translating it yields CASSVGWEYEKLFF.